The sequence of this T cell receptor beta chain was determined in a study of cytomegalovirus exposure and HLA in healthy donors. Regarding the study as a whole: The authors listed 164 TCR beta chains as cytomegalovirus-associated. A few CMV-associated chains proved CMV antigen-specific in vitro. Most TCR sequences were uncommon, yet certain public TCRs appeared in many donors. According to a subsequent analysis, TCR clusters identified in the first cohort showed a tendency to co-occur across the approximately 110 validation repertoires.

This clone has just one count. Its antigen remains unidentified. The CDR3 has 17 residues. The junction had 3 bases not matched to a gene; V was cut back by 0 bases and J by 0 bases. The germline V gene encodes CDR1 SGHVS and CDR2 FQNEAQ. The repertoire was sequenced with immunoSEQ multiplex PCR; TCRdb's copy has only in-frame clones and lacks some. The sample records 65,000 to 80,000 clones, around 94% being singletons. The chain couples TRBV7-8 to TRBJ2-1; 9 bases match TRBD2. The sequence derives from a woman under 30 in good health and CMV-seropositive. Sequencing used PBMCs. CDR3 protein: CASSLAGSGSSYNEQFF. In DNA, the CDR3 is TGTGCCAGCAGCTTAGCGGGTAGCGGGAGCTCCTACAATGAGCAGTTCTTC.